The 17 T cell receptor beta chains in this list originate from one sample, sequenced in a study of blood T cell repertoires in COVID-19. Profiled with immunoSEQ multiplex PCR; TCRdb holds only in-frame clones, not every one. The sample records about 270,000 clones, about 80% being singletons. Sequenced sample: peripheral blood. The receptors come from a woman in her 50s who had recovered from COVID-19.

The chain carries TRBV3-1 (or the pseudogene TRBV3-2) and TRBJ2-1; 9 bases match TRBD2. The CDR3 extends over 16 amino acids. Trimming took 4 bases from V and 7 from J; bases not matched to a gene: 11. The germline CDR1 and CDR2 sequences are LGHDT and YNNKEL (reference sequence). The CDR3 DNA is TGTGCCAGCAGCCTAGGGACTCGCGGGGGGGCGAATGAGCAGTTCTTC. It yields the protein CASSLGTRGGANEQFF.

The rearrangement uses TRBV4-3 and TRBJ1-2; 9 bases map to TRBD1. Germline CDR1 reads LGHNA; CDR2 reads YSLEER. V shed 1 base and J 3 bases; nucleotides not matched to a gene: 3. The CDR3 is 15 residues long. Here the CDR3 reads CASSQGGDRDYGYTF. The CDR3 coding sequence is TGCGCCAGCAGCCAAGGTGGGGACAGGGACTATGGCTACACCTTC.

The rearrangement uses TRBV19 and TRBJ1-2; 8 nucleotides align to TRBD1. CDR1 and CDR2 from the germline V gene are LNHDA and SQIVND (reference sequence). The CDR3 totals 17 residues. Trimming removed 1 base from V and 0 bases from J; junction bases left unmatched: 7. CDR3 region: CASSIVTGGASNYGYTF. CDR3 DNA sequence: TGTGCCAGTAGTATAGTAACAGGGGGGGCCTCTAACTATGGCTACACCTTC.

This chain connects TRBV21-1 to TRBJ2-1; the table's D call, TRBD2, was not checked against the DNA. TRBV21-1 is a pseudogene segment. The CDR3 contains 13 residues. The DNA for the CDR3 is TGTGCCAGCAGCAAAGAGGAGGGAAGCGAGCAGTTCTTC. Amino acid sequence: CASSKEEGSEQFF.

This chain uses TRBV6-2 or TRBV6-3 with TRBJ2-7, with 12 bases fitting TRBD2. The length of the CDR3 is 14 residues. After removal of 5 bases from V and 3 bases from J, the junction contained 2 bases not matched to a gene. The germline CDR1 and CDR2 sequences are MNHEY and SVGEGT. The DNA of the CDR3 is TGTGCCAGCAGTCTAGCGGGAGGGAACTACGAGCAGTACTTC. It translates to CASSLAGGNYEQYF.

The CDR3 DNA reads TGTGCGACAGGGGGTGAGCGGGAGGGCGGGTGGAATGAGCAGTTCTTC. Translation: CATGGEREGGWNEQFF. The V and J genes are TRBV27 and TRBJ2-1; a weak D match, TRBD2 (10 bases). Germline CDR1 reads MNHEY; CDR2 reads SMNVEV (reference sequence). The CDR3 runs 16 residues.

This chain joins TRBV7-3 and TRBJ1-2, with 8 bases aligning to TRBD1. Germline V gives CDR1 SGHTA, CDR2 FQGTGA. The V gene end was trimmed by 9 bases and the J gene end by 8 bases; junction bases not matched to a gene: 14. This CDR3 is built from 14 residues. The CDR3 loop is CASAGGQGASGYTF. Written as DNA, the CDR3 is TGTGCCAGTGCGGGAGGGCAGGGGGCGTCGGGCTACACCTTC.

DNA of the CDR3: TGTGCCAGCTCACCAGGGGGCAGGTCTGGGGCCAACGTCCTGACTTTC. Translation gives CASSPGGRSGANVLTF. The chain employs TRBV18 and TRBJ2-6, with D perhaps TRBD1 (6 bases). CDR3 length: 16 residues. Trimming removed 2 bases at V and 1 base at J, with 9 bases between. The V gene's germline CDR1 is KGHSH and CDR2 LQKENI.

The chain has TRBV7-9 and TRBJ1-1; D possibly corresponds to TRBD1 (5 bases). Germline V gene data show CDR1 as SEHNR and CDR2 as FQNEAQ (reference sequence). The CDR3 loop spans 14 amino acids. Trimming took off 3 bases at V and 3 bases at J, with 11 bases between the two ends. The CDR3 DNA is TGTGCCAGCAGCTTCCAGGGTGGGTACACTGAAGCTTTCTTT. The encoded protein is CASSFQGGYTEAFF.

This clone was counted once. The chain couples TRBV5-1 to TRBJ1-1; D is perhaps TRBD1 (5 bases). CDR3 size: 16 residues. The germline V and J ends were trimmed by 4 bases and 3 bases, with 19 bases remaining between them. CDR1 is SGHRS and CDR2 is YFSETQ in the germline V gene. The CDR3 region is CASSPYLRGSDTEAFF. CDR3 nucleotide sequence: TGCGCCAGCAGCCCCTATCTCCGGGGGTCGGACACTGAAGCTTTCTTT. The entire variable domain, with the rest obtained from reference TRBV5-1 and TRBJ1-1, is as follows: KAGVTQTPRYLIKTRGQQVTLSCSPISGHRSVSWYQQTPGQGLQFLFEYFSETQRNKGNFPGRFSGRQFSNSRSEMNVSTLELGDSALYLCASSPYLRGSDTEAFFGQGTRLTVV.

This clone was observed once. The V call is TRBV19, the J call TRBJ1-1; D not certain. The CDR3 runs to 14 residues. Trimming left V 3 bases short and J 0 bases short, with 8 bases between. Per germline, CDR1 LNHDA and CDR2 SQIVND (reference sequence). This CDR3 reads CASSIGRLNTEAFF. In DNA form, the CDR3 reads TGTGCCAGTAGTATTGGTCGGTTGAACACTGAAGCTTTCTTT. The full variable domain, completed using reference TRBV19 and TRBJ1-1, is DGGITQSPKYLFRKEGQNVTLSCEQNLNHDAMYWYRQDPGQGLRLIYYSQIVNDFQKGDIAEGYSVSREKKESFPLTVTSAQKNPTAFYLCASSIGRLNTEAFFGQGTRLTVV.

The chain links TRBV30 to TRBJ1-1; 7 bases fit TRBD1. Trimming at V came to 2 bases and at J to 6 bases, leaving 3 bases not matched to a gene. This CDR3 is built from 12 residues. Germline CDR1 and CDR2: GTSNPN and SVGIG (reference sequence). The CDR3 DNA follows: TGTGCCTGGAGTCCAGGGGGTCCTGAAGCTTTCTTT. It specifies CAWSPGGPEAFF.

The chain carries TRBV25-1 and TRBJ2-2, with D possibly matching TRBD1 (5 bases). The germline CDR1 and CDR2 sequences are MGHDK and SYGVNS. The CDR3 is 15 residues long. V shed 0 bases and J shed 7 bases, with 12 bases lying between them. CDR3 bases: TGTGCCAGCAGTGAATATAGCCAGGGATACGGGGAGCTGTTTTTT. This codes for CASSEYSQGYGELFF.

This clone was counted only a few times. The chain employs TRBV27 and TRBJ2-1, with a tentative D call TRBD1 (5 bases). The length of the CDR3 is 14 residues. Germline CDR1 MNHEY, CDR2 SMNVEV (reference sequence). Trimming removed 0 bases from V and 12 bases from J, with 15 bases in between. The CDR3 protein is CASSLSWTLGGQFF. DNA for the CDR3: TGTGCCAGCAGTTTATCGTGGACACTCGGTGGGCAGTTCTTC.

This clone was recorded a few times. The chain employs TRBV28 and TRBJ1-2, with TRBD1 identical over 10 bases. V shed 6 bases, J shed 5 bases, and the junction held 12 bases outside the gene matches. CDR1 is MDHEN and CDR2 is SYDVKM in the germline V gene. CDR3 length: 16 residues. The CDR3 region is CASRGATGGARYGYTF. Here the CDR3 DNA reads TGTGCCAGCAGGGGGGCGACAGGGGGCGCTAGATATGGCTACACCTTC.

The chain has TRBV28 and TRBJ1-3; D is ambiguous. V was clipped by 6 bases and J by 3 bases, with 6 bases between them. Germline loops: CDR1 MDHEN, CDR2 SYDVKM. The CDR3 covers 12 residues. CDR3 DNA: TGTGCCAGCAGCTCCTTTGGAAACACCATATATTTT. Its translation: CASSSFGNTIYF.

The gene calls are TRBV5-4 and TRBJ1-4; 9 bases map to TRBD1. The CDR3 covers 16 residues. The junction had 5 bases not matched to a gene; V was cut back by 5 bases and J by 0 bases. CDR1 and CDR2 (germline): SGHNT, YYREEE (reference sequence). The CDR3 bases are TGTGCCAGCAGTTTAACAGGGGGCGCAACTAATGAAAAACTGTTTTTT. Its protein product is CASSLTGGATNEKLFF.